This T cell receptor beta chain was identified in a study of Graves' ophthalmopathy and Graves' hyperthyroidism. Study-wide context: The authors defined stable hyperthyroidism as no ophthalmopathy within 18 months of follow-up.

Eligible hyperthyroidism cases comprised new diagnoses of under 2 months' duration in individuals aged 18 to 65. Enrollment excluded any patients with other autoimmune diseases, uncontrolled infections, pregnancy or lactation. Establishment of the diagnosis relied upon clinical symptoms, serum thyroxine, TRAb, thyroid ultrasound and orbital computed tomography. This clonotype was found many times. CDR1 is KGHDR, CDR2 SFDVKD, per germline. This CDR3 has 17 residues. V was cut by 2 bases and J by 2 bases, with 17 bases left in between. TCR beta CDR3 amplification used RNA transcripts. After a first-round RT-PCR with HTBI primers, a second-round multiplex PCR was run. TCRdb re-analysed the multiplex PCR reads in MiXCR, keeping a single row per CDR3 protein. The table lists some 1.1 million distinct CDR3 sequences, 35% to 40% of them singletons, with 11% in the top ten.

Sequencing was performed on peripheral blood or thyroid tissue (not recorded which). The V gene is TRBV24-1, the J gene TRBJ1-2; a possible D gene is TRBD1 (5 bases). The receptor was derived from an adult man with Graves' hyperthyroidism. CDR3 in DNA: TGTGCCACCAGTGATTCTGTTGCCCGGGGGATCAACTATGGCTACACCTTC. Residues: CATSDSVARGINYGYTF.